One sample yielded the 6 T cell receptor beta chains listed below, sequenced in a study of identical twins. TCRdb reanalysed the 5' RACE reads using MiXCR and keeps one entry per CDR3 protein. Found here are roughly 1.6 million distinct CDR3 sequences, under 35% of them singletons; the top ten hold less than 0.35%. The specimen sequenced was cord blood. These TCRs come from a newborn girl in good health.

This clonotype has at least ten counts. The rearrangement uses TRBV29-1 and TRBJ2-3, with 8 bases identical to TRBD2. The CDR3 has 15 residues. V dropped 8 bases and J dropped 2; count of bases not matched to a gene: 12. Per the germline V gene, CDR1 is SQVTM and CDR2 is ANQGSEA. Written as DNA, the CDR3 is TGCAGCTCATTAAGCGGGGGCCCCCCCACAGATACGCAGTATTTT. It translates to CSSLSGGPPTDTQYF.

In its sample, this clonotype was seen a few times. In DNA form, the CDR3 reads TGCGCCAGCAGCTTGGACGGCCTTACTGGTGGCTACACCTTC. Translated, it gives CASSLDGLTGGYTF. The J gene is TRBJ1-2, the V gene TRBV5-1; D unresolved. Trimming left V 0 bases short and J 7 bases short, with 13 bases between. Per germline, CDR1 SGHRS and CDR2 YFSETQ. The CDR3 consists of 14 residues. Variable domain in full (rest from reference TRBV5-1 and TRBJ1-2): KAGVTQTPRYLIKTRGQQVTLSCSPISGHRSVSWYQQTPGQGLQFLFEYFSETQRNKGNFPGRFSGRQFSNSRSEMNVSTLELGDSALYLCASSLDGLTGGYTFGSGTRLTVV.

This rearrangement joins TRBV20-1 to TRBJ2-2; weak D call: TRBD2 (6 bases). This CDR3 spans 14 amino acids. Germline V CDR1 and CDR2: DFQATT, SNEGSKA (reference sequence). V gave up 2 bases and J gave up 7 bases, with 14 bases separating them. CDR3 in amino acids: CSARIGSSGGELFF. The CDR3 DNA sequence: TGCAGTGCTAGAATCGGGAGTAGCGGCGGGGAGCTGTTTTTT.

The chain links TRBV12-3 or TRBV12-4 to TRBJ1-3; D is unclear. V dropped 3 bases and J dropped 3 bases, with 6 bases sitting between them. The length of the CDR3 is 13 residues. CDR3 in DNA: TGTGCCAGCAGTTTGTCTCATGGAAACACCATATATTTT. Amino acids: CASSLSHGNTIYF.

Comment on this clonotype: With a much larger clone just one base away, this may be a read error. The CDR3 loop reads CASSYSGVSNQPQHF. The CDR3 coding sequence is TGTGCCAGCAGTTACTCGGGGGTTAGCAATCAGCCCCAGCATTTT. The chain joins TRBV6-5 to TRBJ1-5; D is perhaps TRBD1 (5 bases). The germline V gene has CDR1 MNHEY and CDR2 SVGAGI. Trimming cost V 0 bases and J 0 bases, with 6 bases left between them. The CDR3 has 15 amino acids.

V is TRBV10-3 and J is TRBJ2-7; 7 nucleotides align to TRBD2. The trim removed 5 bases at V and 3 bases at J, leaving 10 bases unmatched. Germline CDR1 and CDR2: ENHRY and SYGVKD. This CDR3 contains 15 residues. The CDR3 coding sequence is TGTGCCATCAGTTTGACCGGGACTACCGACTACGAGCAGTACTTC. Translated, it gives CAISLTGTTDYEQYF.